Reported below is one T cell receptor beta chain. The data stem from a study of blood T cell repertoires in COVID-19. About the research overall: Sites in the United States, Italy and Spain provided acute and convalescent COVID-19 samples.

Repertoires were generated with immunoSEQ multiplex PCR, while TCRdb's copy carries only in-frame clones and drops some. Of hundreds of thousands of clones in the sample, almost 90% were seen once. V lost 5 bases and J lost 8, with 9 bases in between. CDR3 length equals 12 residues. Germline loops: CDR1 MDHEN, CDR2 SYDVKM. The specimen was PBMCs or T cells enriched from blood (not recorded which). The clonotype comes from a woman between 45 and 60 years old with acute COVID-19. The chain has TRBV28 and TRBJ1-4; D gene unclear. For the CDR3, the DNA is TGTGCCAGCAGTCAATTACGGGAAAAACTGTTTTTT. It encodes CASSQLREKLFF.